This TCR beta chain appears in the sequencing data of a study of cytomegalovirus exposure and HLA in healthy donors. Sequenced by immunoSEQ multiplex PCR; TCRdb stores in-frame clones only, minus some. The sample has 65,000 to 80,000 clones, 85% to 95% seen once. In the case of this clone: Its specificity is unknown.

Whole-study findings and limits: Overall, about 160 TCR beta chains were annotated as cytomegalovirus-associated.

Per the germline V gene, CDR1 is SEHNR and CDR2 is FQNEAQ (reference sequence). The CDR3 has 15 amino acids. Germline trimming cut 6 bases from V and 4 bases from J; bases unmatched to any gene: 7. This receptor was obtained from a woman under 30 in good health and CMV-seronegative. The chain combines TRBV7-9 with TRBJ2-1; 9 bases agree with TRBD1. Sequenced input: PBMCs. The CDR3 DNA reads as TGTGCCAGCAGGCAGGACAGGGGACCTTACAATGAGCAGTTCTTC. Protein: CASRQDRGPYNEQFF.